The 25 T cell receptor beta chains listed next were all sequenced from one sample in a study of shared clonotypes between healthy human individuals. Naive CD8 cells comprised CD45RO-negative, CCR7-positively selected cells, excluding terminally differentiated effector memory CD45RA+ cells. Produced via immunoSEQ multiplex PCR; TCRdb's table is partial and in-frame only. Of about 2.2 million clones detected, 85% to 95% appear once; the ten largest clones hold around 1.7%. Sequencing input: naive CD8+ T cells from PBMCs. Receptor source: a young man in good health. Some clones in this sample may be carry-over from other donors' samples.

V and J are TRBV7-9 and TRBJ1-1; a weak D match, TRBD1 (6 bases). The ends were cut back, 5 bases at V and 2 bases at J, with 18 bases in the middle. This CDR3 contains 16 residues. Germline assignment: CDR1 SEHNR and CDR2 FQNEAQ (reference sequence). The CDR3 reads CASSRRTGQDNTEAFF. CDR3 coding DNA: TGTGCCAGCAGCCGCCGGACGGGACAAGATAACACTGAAGCTTTCTTT.

This chain connects TRBV10-3 to TRBJ2-7; tentative D call: TRBD2 (6 bases). V was shortened by 6 bases and J by 3 bases, with 12 bases between the two germline ends. This CDR3 is 13 amino acids long. Germline V gene sequence: CDR1 ENHRY, CDR2 SYGVKD. CDR3 residues: CAIRDLAVYEQYF. DNA of the CDR3: TGTGCCATCAGGGACTTAGCGGTCTACGAGCAGTACTTC.

The chain links TRBV7-2 to TRBJ2-1; possibly TRBD1 or TRBD2 for D (5 bases each). The CDR3 sequence is 15 residues long. Trimming removed 3 bases at V and 0 bases at J, with 9 bases between. Per the germline V gene, CDR1 is SGHTA and CDR2 is FQGNSA. The CDR3 here is CASSFRDGSYNEQFF. CDR3 in DNA: TGTGCCAGCAGCTTTCGGGACGGCTCCTACAATGAGCAGTTCTTC.

This clone was counted once. V and J are TRBV7-2 and TRBJ2-7; D remains unclear. V dropped 4 bases and J dropped 5 bases, with 18 bases sitting between them. The germline V gene encodes CDR1 SGHTA and CDR2 FQGNSA. The CDR3 length is 15 residues. CDR3 sequence reads: CASSSYAYRAHEQYF. The CDR3 nucleotides read TGTGCCAGCAGCTCCTACGCGTATCGGGCCCACGAGCAGTACTTC.

V is TRBV13 and J is TRBJ2-7, with TRBD1 matching 7 bases. Trimming removed 3 bases from V and 2 bases from J; junction bases left unmatched: 7. CDR1 is PRHDT and CDR2 is FYEKMQ in the germline V gene (reference sequence). CDR3 length equals 15 residues. DNA for the CDR3: TGTGCCAGCAGCTTTGACAGGGCACTCCCCTACGAGCAGTACTTC. Translated, it gives CASSFDRALPYEQYF.

V is TRBV28 and J is TRBJ1-4; 9 nucleotides match TRBD1. This CDR3 spans 14 amino acids. J gave up 6 bases and V 5 bases, and 4 bases lay outside the gene matches. The germline V gene has CDR1 MDHEN and CDR2 SYDVKM. In nucleotides, the CDR3 is TGTGCCAGCAGTCGAACAGGGGGCCATGAAAAACTGTTTTTT. It is translated as CASSRTGGHEKLFF. The entire variable domain, with the rest obtained from reference TRBV28 and TRBJ1-4, is as follows: DVKVTQSSRYLVKRTGEKVFLECVQDMDHENMFWYRQDPGLGLRLIYFSYDVKMKEKGDIPEGYSVSREKKERFSLILESASTNQTSMYLCASSRTGGHEKLFFGSGTQLSVL.

The CDR3 sequence is CASSLAPTGGTEKLFF. DNA of the CDR3: TGTGCCAGCAGCTTAGCGCCCACAGGGGGAACTGAAAAACTGTTTTTT. This chain links TRBV7-9 with TRBJ1-4, with 8 bases that match TRBD1. V lost 0 bases and J lost 7; bases outside the gene matches: 7. The CDR3 is made up of 16 amino acids. From germline, CDR1 is SEHNR and CDR2 FQNEAQ (reference sequence). Together with reference TRBV7-9 and TRBJ1-4, the CDR3 gives the full variable domain: DTGVSQNPRHKITKRGQNVTFRCDPISEHNRLYWYRQTLGQGPEFLTYFQNEAQLEKSRLLSDRFSAERPKGSFSTLEIQRTEQGDSAMYLCASSLAPTGGTEKLFFGSGTQLSVL.

V usage is TRBV28 and J usage is TRBJ2-1; 12 bases line up with TRBD2. Germline V lookup: CDR1 MDHEN, CDR2 SYDVKM. V dropped 3 bases and J dropped 9; count of bases not matched to a gene: 15. The CDR3 totals 18 residues. The CDR3 DNA reads as TGTGCCAGCAGTTTGAGGGGGGCAACTAGCGGGAGGACTCGTGAGCAGTTCTTC. It translates to CASSLRGATSGRTREQFF.

V gene TRBV10-2 combines with J gene TRBJ2-1; 10 nucleotides match TRBD2. The CDR3 is made up of 14 amino acids. Germline-derived CDR1 and CDR2 are WSHSY and SAAADI. V lost 8 bases to trimming and J lost 4 bases; unmatched junction nucleotides: 5. CDR3 loop: CASVASGGYNEQFF. The CDR3 coding sequence is TGCGCCAGCGTAGCTAGCGGGGGTTACAATGAGCAGTTCTTC.

This chain uses TRBV14 with TRBJ2-7; D gene ambiguous. CDR3 length: 11 amino acids. The V end lost 3 bases, the J end lost 9 bases, and 9 bases lay between the germline ends. Per germline, CDR1 SGHDN and CDR2 FVKESK. The CDR3 DNA follows: TGTGCCAGCAGCCATTCCGGAGTGCAGTACTTC. Translation gives CASSHSGVQYF.

The chain links TRBV9 to TRBJ2-6; TRBD2 matches at 10 bases. Per germline, CDR1 SGDLS and CDR2 YYNGEE. The trim removed 4 bases at V and 4 bases at J, leaving 17 bases unmatched. This CDR3 has 20 amino acids. The CDR3 nucleotides are TGTGCCAGCAGCCGACGGTACGCCGAGCGGGAGGGCAGAGGGGCCAACGTCCTGACTTTC. Residues: CASSRRYAEREGRGANVLTF.

The gene calls are TRBV7-8 and TRBJ2-3; 12 positions agree with TRBD2. J gave up 4 bases and V 2 bases, and 7 bases lay outside the gene matches. Germline V gene data show CDR1 as SGHVS and CDR2 as FQNEAQ. The CDR3 is 17 amino acids. The CDR3: CASSLSLLAGGSDTQYF. CDR3 bases: TGTGCCAGCAGCTTATCCCTACTAGCGGGAGGATCAGATACGCAGTATTTT.

The chain carries TRBV4-3 and TRBJ2-2; no firm D call. The CDR3 is made up of 13 amino acids. Germline values: CDR1 LGHNA, CDR2 YSLEER. The V and J ends lost 4 bases and 3 bases respectively, with 6 bases between them. CDR3 region: CASSRRYTGELFF. The CDR3 nucleotides are TGCGCCAGCAGCCGCCGGTACACCGGGGAGCTGTTTTTT.

The chain couples TRBV7-9 to TRBJ2-1, with a weak D call TRBD2 (5 bases). V lost 5 bases, J lost 9 bases, and 20 bases lay in between. The length of the CDR3 is 15 residues. Per the germline V gene, CDR1 is SEHNR and CDR2 is FQNEAQ (reference sequence). The CDR3 nucleotides read TGTGCCAGCAGCGACCGGTGGGAAGGGAGAGGTGAGCAGTTCTTC. It translates to CASSDRWEGRGEQFF. Variable domain in full (rest from reference TRBV7-9 and TRBJ2-1): DTGVSQNPRHKITKRGQNVTFRCDPISEHNRLYWYRQTLGQGPEFLTYFQNEAQLEKSRLLSDRFSAERPKGSFSTLEIQRTEQGDSAMYLCASSDRWEGRGEQFFGPGTRLTVL.

The rearrangement uses TRBV28 and TRBJ1-5; 10 bases fit TRBD1. The CDR3 loop spans 15 amino acids. Trimming took 5 bases from V and 1 from J; bases not matched to a gene: 2. Germline CDR1 reads MDHEN; CDR2 reads SYDVKM. As DNA, the CDR3 is TGTGCCAGCAGTCGGACAGGGGGAAGCAATCAGCCCCAGCATTTT. Encoded protein: CASSRTGGSNQPQHF.

The chain joins TRBV27 to TRBJ2-7; either TRBD1 or TRBD2 may fit D (5 bases each). The CDR3 sequence is 13 residues long. Germline V CDR1 and CDR2: MNHEY, SMNVEV (reference sequence). Trimming removed 8 bases from V and 6 bases from J, with 17 bases in between. The CDR3 loop is CASRDSLAGEQYF. In DNA, the CDR3 is TGTGCCAGCCGAGACAGCCTAGCCGGCGAGCAGTACTTC.

The gene calls are TRBV25-1 and TRBJ2-7; no clear D gene. The V and J ends lost 6 bases and 3 bases respectively, with 6 bases between them. The CDR3 consists of 11 residues. CDR1 and CDR2 (germline): MGHDK, SYGVNS. The CDR3: CASRISYEQYF. The CDR3 DNA reads TGTGCCAGCAGGATCAGCTACGAGCAGTACTTC.

The chain has TRBV19 and TRBJ1-2; D call uncertain. Deletions cut 5 bases from V and 8 bases from J, with 15 bases between. Per the germline V gene, CDR1 is LNHDA and CDR2 is SQIVND (reference sequence). The CDR3 is made up of 13 amino acids. The CDR3 DNA follows: TGTGCCAGTAGTGATGAGTCCCCCCAGGGCTACACCTTC. Protein product: CASSDESPQGYTF.

The CDR3 nucleotides are TGCGCCAGCAGCTACCGGACAGGGACCACTGAAGCTTTCTTT. As protein: CASSYRTGTTEAFF. The rearrangement uses TRBV4-1 and TRBJ1-1; the match to TRBD1 covers 8 bases. Losses at the gene ends were 5 bases for V and 4 bases for J; bases not matched to a gene: 6. CDR1 and CDR2 from the germline V gene are MGHRA and YSYEKL. The CDR3 spans 14 residues.

This sequence joins TRBV19 and TRBJ1-1; the D is unclear. The germline V and J ends were trimmed by 6 bases and 7 bases, with 12 bases remaining between them. Germline CDR1 reads LNHDA; CDR2 reads SQIVND (reference sequence). The CDR3 length is 12 residues. Here the CDR3 DNA reads TGTGCCAGTAGGACGATAAGTGGTGAAGCTTTCTTT. Protein sequence: CASRTISGEAFF.

The chain has TRBV15 and TRBJ1-4, with TRBD1 as a possible D gene (5 bases). With 7 bases removed from V and 8 bases from J, the gap between germline ends came to 17 bases. The CDR3 spans 14 residues. Germline V gene lookup returns CDR1 LNHNV and CDR2 YYDKDF (reference sequence). CDR3 in amino acids: CATISGPRGEKLFF. The CDR3 bases are TGTGCCACCATTTCGGGGCCGAGGGGCGAAAAACTGTTTTTT.

V is TRBV25-1 and J is TRBJ2-1; 7 nucleotides match TRBD1. Germline lookup yields CDR1 MGHDK and CDR2 SYGVNS. Losses at the gene ends were 4 bases for V and 4 bases for J; bases not matched to a gene: 4. This CDR3 is 14 amino acids long. This CDR3 reads CASSGQGVYNEQFF. The DNA for the CDR3 is TGTGCCAGCAGTGGGCAGGGGGTGTACAATGAGCAGTTCTTC.

The V gene is TRBV19, the J gene TRBJ1-5; D perhaps matches TRBD1 (6 bases). The germline gives CDR1 LNHDA, CDR2 SQIVND (reference sequence). Trimming stripped 1 base from V and 7 bases from J, with 11 bases between. The CDR3 length is 14 residues. In DNA form, the CDR3 reads TGTGCCAGTAGTATAGCAGGAGGGGGACAGCCCCAGCATTTT. This sequence encodes CASSIAGGGQPQHF.

This chain links TRBV11-2 with TRBJ2-7; 7 nucleotides agree with TRBD2. The junction had 4 bases not matched to a gene; V was cut back by 1 base and J by 4 bases. This CDR3 is built from 14 residues. Looked up from germline, CDR1 is SGHAT and CDR2 is FQNNGV. The CDR3 loop reads CASSLGGEGYEQYF. DNA for the CDR3: TGTGCCAGCAGCTTAGGGGGGGAGGGTTACGAGCAGTACTTC.

The chain combines TRBV7-9 with TRBJ2-6, with D tentatively TRBD1 or TRBD2 (5 bases each). CDR1 is SEHNR and CDR2 is FQNEAQ in the germline V gene (reference sequence). The CDR3 is 15 residues long. With 2 bases removed from V and 4 bases from J, the gap between germline ends came to 9 bases. CDR3 in amino acids: CASSLWGIGANVLTF. The CDR3 nucleotides are TGTGCCAGCAGCTTATGGGGGATCGGGGCCAACGTCCTGACTTTC.